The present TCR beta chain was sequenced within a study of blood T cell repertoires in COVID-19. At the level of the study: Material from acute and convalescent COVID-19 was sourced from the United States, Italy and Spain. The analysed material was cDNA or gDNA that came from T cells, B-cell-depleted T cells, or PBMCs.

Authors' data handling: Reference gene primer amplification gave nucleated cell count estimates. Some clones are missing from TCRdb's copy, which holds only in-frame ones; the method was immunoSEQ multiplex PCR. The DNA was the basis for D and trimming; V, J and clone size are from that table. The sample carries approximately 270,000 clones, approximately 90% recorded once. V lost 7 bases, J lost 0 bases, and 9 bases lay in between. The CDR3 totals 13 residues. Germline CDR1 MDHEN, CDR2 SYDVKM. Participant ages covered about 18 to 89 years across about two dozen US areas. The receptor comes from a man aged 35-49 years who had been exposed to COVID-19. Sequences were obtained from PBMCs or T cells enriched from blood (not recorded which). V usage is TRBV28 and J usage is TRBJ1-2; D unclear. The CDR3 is CASTPTTNYGYTF. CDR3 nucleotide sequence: TGTGCCAGCACCCCAACTACTAACTATGGCTACACCTTC.